The rows below give T cell receptor beta chains drawn from one sample of a study of T cells after yellow fever vaccination. TCRdb used MiXCR to reprocess the 5' RACE reads, holding one entry per CDR3 protein. The sample contains hundreds of thousands of distinct CDR3 sequences, roughly 13% of which appear only once. The sequencing used PBMCs, collected on the day of the yellow fever booster vaccination. The receptors were sampled from a man aged 30 to 45 who received the YFV17D yellow fever vaccine. Each CDR3 is given with its conserved first and last residue. A D gene is named only where the DNA matches it firmly. Where a row states a size, it is once, few, many or the class of an expanded clone; other rows omit it.

d_gene	abundance	v_gene	j_gene	CDR3nt	CDR3aa
-	few	TRBV12-3/TRBV12-4	TRBJ2-5	TGTGCCAGCAGCTCCCCCCTAGCTCTCCAAGAGACCCAGTACTTC	CASSSPLALQETQYF
-	-	TRBV1	TRBJ2-1	TGCACCAGCAGCCAAGAGGCCCAGGTTTTGGGGGATGAGCAGTTCTTC	CTSSQEAQVLGDEQFF
-	-	TRBV5-4	TRBJ2-3	TGTGCCAGCAGCTTGCTACAGGAGGCGATTGGGGCAGATACGCAGTATTTT	CASSLLQEAIGADTQYF
TRBD2	-	TRBV5-6	TRBJ2-2	TGTGCCAGCAGGGCCTATGGCGGGAGTGACACCGGGGAGCTGTTTTTT	CASRAYGGSDTGELFF
TRBD2	-	TRBV7-2	TRBJ2-1	TGTGCCAGCACCTACCGCGGGACTAGCCAATACAATGAGCAGTTCTTC	CASTYRGTSQYNEQFF
TRBD2	-	TRBV6-5	TRBJ2-1	TGTGCCAGCAGTTCTGGGACTAGCGGTCTTCCGGGAATTGAGCAGTTCTTC	CASSSGTSGLPGIEQFF
TRBD1	-	TRBV20-1	TRBJ2-2	TGCAGTGCTAGAGATATGATGACAGGGTCCTACACCGGGGAGCTGTTTTTT	CSARDMMTGSYTGELFF
-	-	TRBV20-1	TRBJ2-3	TGCAGCAGTACGGCGGCAGATACGCAGTATTTT	CSSTAADTQYF
TRBD2	few	TRBV29-1	TRBJ2-5	TGCAGCGTTGATGTGGGAGGGCAAGAGACCCAGTACTTC	CSVDVGGQETQYF
TRBD1	-	TRBV20-1	TRBJ2-1	TGCAGTGCTCCCCGCCCGGGACAGGCCAACAATGAGCAGTTCTTC	CSAPRPGQANNEQFF
-	many	TRBV28	TRBJ1-4	TGTGCCAGCAGTTTACAGCTCGTTGCAACTAATGAAAAACTGTTTTTT	CASSLQLVATNEKLFF
TRBD2	-	TRBV12-3/TRBV12-4	TRBJ2-3	TGTGCCAGTGCACTAGCGGGCACAGATACGCAGTATTTT	CASALAGTDTQYF
-	few	TRBV19	TRBJ2-7	TGTGCCAGCAGTGCGACGGTAGGCTACGAGCAGTACTTC	CASSATVGYEQYF
TRBD1	-	TRBV11-3	TRBJ2-2	TGTGCCAGCAGCTTAGCCTCGGGACAGCTGAACACCGGGGAGCTGTTTTTT	CASSLASGQLNTGELFF
TRBD2	few	TRBV7-2	TRBJ2-7	TGTGCCAGCAGCCTAGTTCGGACTAGCGGGACCGAGCAGTACTTC	CASSLVRTSGTEQYF
TRBD1	few	TRBV2	TRBJ1-1	TGTGCCAGCAGCAGACAGGGGGATCCTACTGAAGCTTTCTTT	CASSRQGDPTEAFF
-	many	TRBV9	TRBJ2-7	TGTGCCAGCAGCGTCTCTGGGACCTACGAGCAGTACTTC	CASSVSGTYEQYF
-	few	TRBV18	TRBJ2-2	TGTGCCAGCTCCAAGGGATCCGGGAGCAGGAACACCGGGGAGCTGTTTTTT	CASSKGSGSRNTGELFF
-	-	TRBV20-1	TRBJ1-2	TGCAGTGCTAGCGTACAGAACTATGGCTACACCTTC	CSASVQNYGYTF
TRBD1	few	TRBV25-1	TRBJ2-7	TGTGCCAGCACCGGGACAGGGTGGCGCGAGCAGTACTTC	CASTGTGWREQYF
-	few	TRBV6-1	TRBJ1-2	TGTGCCAGCAACGACCTACAGGGAAATGGCTACACCTTC	CASNDLQGNGYTF
-	few	TRBV10-1	TRBJ2-1	TGCGCCAGCAGTGAGTCACATTTGACAGACTCCTACAATGAGCAGTTCTTC	CASSESHLTDSYNEQFF
TRBD2	-	TRBV24-1	TRBJ2-5	TGTGCCACCAGTGACCGCGGGACTAGCGGTAAAGAGACCCAGTACTTC	CATSDRGTSGKETQYF
TRBD1	-	TRBV6-2/TRBV6-3	TRBJ1-5	TGTGCCAGCAGTTTTCCGGGACAGGGGGCCTATAATCAGCCCCAGCATTTT	CASSFPGQGAYNQPQHF
TRBD2	-	TRBV20-1	TRBJ2-1	TGCAGTGCTAGAGAGCTTAGCGGGAGGGTTTACAATGAGCAGTTCTTC	CSARELSGRVYNEQFF
TRBD2	-	TRBV27	TRBJ2-3	TGTGCCAGCAGTCTCCCGACTAGCGGGAGCACAGATACGCAGTATTTT	CASSLPTSGSTDTQYF
-	-	TRBV27	TRBJ2-2	TGTGCCAGCAGTCGGGACCTGGCCGGGGAGCTGTTTTTT	CASSRDLAGELFF
-	few	TRBV3-1	TRBJ2-1	TGTGCCAGCAGCCAAGTTTCAAGTTTCGCCTACAATGAGCAGTTCTTC	CASSQVSSFAYNEQFF